The next 2 T cell receptor beta chains were all read from a single sample in a study of T cell responses to AZD1222 COVID-19 vaccine. Here immunoSEQ multiplex PCR was the method, and the copy in TCRdb shows in-frame clones only, minus some. The top ten hold more than 12% of the sample, which has roughly 70,000 clones, about four fifths seen once. This sample comprised peripheral blood, obtained 28 days after the second AZD1222 dose. These receptors originate from an adult who received the AZD1222 COVID-19 vaccine.

V is TRBV19 and J is TRBJ1-1; weak D call: TRBD1 (6 bases). Trimming took off 2 bases at V and 2 bases at J, with 15 bases between the two ends. This CDR3 region has 16 residues. Germline CDR1 is LNHDA and CDR2 is SQIVND (reference sequence). As DNA, the CDR3 is TGTGCCAGTAGTATAAAGAGGGGGGCAGGAAACACTGAAGCTTTCTTT. Its protein is CASSIKRGAGNTEAFF.

The J gene is TRBJ2-7, the V gene TRBV5-6; possible D gene TRBD2, 6 bases. Trimming stripped 3 bases from V and 2 bases from J, with 15 bases between. This CDR3 has 15 amino acids. Germline V CDR1 and CDR2: SGHDT, YYEEEE. This CDR3 is CASSSGGTEPYEQYF. The CDR3 nucleotides are TGTGCCAGCAGCTCTGGGGGGACGGAACCCTACGAGCAGTACTTC. Full variable domain (remainder filled in from reference TRBV5-6 and TRBJ2-7): DAGVTQSPTHLIKTRGQQVTLRCSPKSGHDTVSWYQQALGQGPQFIFQYYEEEERQRGNFPDRFSGHQFPNYSSELNVNALLLGDSALYLCASSSGGTEPYEQYFGPGTRLTVT.